This TCR beta chain was sequenced in a study of patients and donors after allogeneic stem cell transplantation. TCRdb re-called the RT-PCR reads through MiXCR, storing one row per CDR3 protein. The repertoire holds about a million distinct CDR3 sequences, with more than 15% as singletons. Trimming removed 7 bases from V and 4 bases from J; junction bases left unmatched: 8. This CDR3 contains 14 residues. Germline CDR1 reads DFQATT; CDR2 reads SNEGSKA (reference sequence). The specimen was blood, either unsorted or a sorted T cell fraction (not recorded which). The rearrangement joins TRBV20-1 to TRBJ2-7, with 12 bases aligning to TRBD2. The receptor was derived from a human donor who was either an allogeneic HSCT recipient or a stem cell or donor lymphocyte infusion donor (not recorded which). It is not recorded whose cells these are; they may come from a transplant donor. CDR3 sequence: CSVTSGRRRYEQYF. Here the CDR3 DNA reads TGCAGTGTGACTAGCGGGAGAAGACGGTACGAGCAGTACTTC.